The 15 T cell receptor beta chains below all came from one sample that was sequenced in a study of shared clonotypes between healthy human individuals. In the naive CD8 group, cells lacked CD45RO and were positively selected for CCR7, so terminally differentiated effector memory CD45RA+ cells were left out. Generated by immunoSEQ multiplex PCR, the TCRdb table keeps only in-frame clones and is missing some. The sample contains fewer than 1 million clones, 90% to 98% of which appear only once. The sample consisted of naive CD8+ T cells sorted from blood. Receptor source: a man under 40 in good health.

The chain carries TRBV6-5 and TRBJ2-7; D uncertain. The V gene's germline CDR1 is MNHEY and CDR2 SVGAGI. Trimming cost V 5 bases and J 2 bases, with 7 bases left between them. CDR3 length equals 12 residues. CDR3 in amino acids: CASSIGTYEQYF. The DNA for the CDR3 is TGTGCCAGCAGTATAGGAACCTACGAGCAGTACTTC.

V usage is TRBV11-3 and J usage is TRBJ2-1; tentatively, D is TRBD2 (6 bases). Trimming took off 1 base at V and 8 bases at J, with 21 bases between the two ends. The germline gives CDR1 SGHNT, CDR2 YENEEA. The CDR3 runs 17 residues. CDR3 loop: CASSLVRGSGLRDEQFF. CDR3 DNA sequence: TGTGCCAGCAGCTTAGTTAGAGGGAGCGGGCTCCGCGATGAGCAGTTCTTC. The full variable domain, its missing parts supplied by reference TRBV11-3 and TRBJ2-1, is EAGVVQSPRYKIIEKKQPVAFWCNPISGHNTLYWYLQNLGQGPELLIRYENEEAVDDSQLPKDRFSAERLKGVDSTLKIQPAELGDSAVYLCASSLVRGSGLRDEQFFGPGTRLTVL.

The V and J genes are TRBV29-1 and TRBJ2-1; D perhaps matches TRBD2 (6 bases). Germline V gives CDR1 SQVTM, CDR2 ANQGSEA. CDR3 length equals 12 residues. V gave up 4 bases and J gave up 6 bases, with 10 bases separating them. CDR3 in amino acids: CSVGLEGNEQFF. The CDR3 DNA follows: TGCAGCGTTGGACTAGAGGGCAATGAGCAGTTCTTC.

This sequence joins TRBV2 and TRBJ2-7; the D is unclear. CDR3 length equals 15 residues. V was shortened by 0 bases and J by 3 bases, with 12 bases between the two germline ends. Germline V gene data show CDR1 as SNHLY and CDR2 as FYNNEI. CDR3 in amino acids: CASSEASQIIYEQYF. The DNA of the CDR3 is TGTGCCAGCAGTGAAGCGTCACAGATTATCTACGAGCAGTACTTC.

This clone was recorded only once. The genes are TRBV25-1 and TRBJ2-5; either TRBD1 or TRBD2 may supply D (5 bases each). The CDR3 runs to 15 residues. V lost 6 bases and J lost 2, with 16 bases in between. CDR1 MGHDK and CDR2 SYGVNS come from the germline V gene. CDR3 bases: TGTGCCAGCAGGAGGGACGGATGGAGGCAAGAGACCCAGTACTTC. It is translated as CASRRDGWRQETQYF.

V usage is TRBV6-5 and J usage is TRBJ2-7; tentatively, D is TRBD1 (7 bases). The CDR3 covers 16 residues. The V and J ends lost 0 bases and 1 base respectively, with 13 bases between them. From germline, CDR1 is MNHEY and CDR2 SVGAGI. DNA for the CDR3: TGTGCCAGCAGTTACTCGGTGGAGGGGGCGTCCTACGAGCAGTACTTC. The encoded protein is CASSYSVEGASYEQYF.

J is TRBJ2-7 and V is TRBV21-1; TRBD1, as called in the table, went unchecked against the DNA. TRBV21-1 corresponds to a pseudogene. The length of the CDR3 is 17 residues. CDR3 protein: CASRGLRQGKDYGEQYF. For the CDR3, the DNA is TGTGCCAGCAGGGGACTGAGACAGGGAAAGGACTATGGGGAGCAGTACTTC.

The rearrangement uses TRBV16 and TRBJ1-4, with 8 nucleotides matching TRBD1. The CDR3 totals 16 residues. V was pared by 0 bases and J by 13 bases, with 13 bases of the junction left unmatched. Per the germline V gene, CDR1 is KGHSY and CDR2 is FQNENV. The CDR3 here is CASSQSGTGGSSRLFF. CDR3 DNA sequence: TGTGCCAGCAGCCAATCGGGGACAGGAGGAAGTAGTAGACTGTTTTTT.

Remarks on this clone: In the same sample, other DNA sequences code for this CDR3. The gene calls are TRBV7-8 and TRBJ2-1; perhaps D is TRBD1 or TRBD2 (5 bases each). CDR3 length: 15 amino acids. Trimming removed 5 bases at V and 0 bases at J, with 11 bases between. The germline CDR1 and CDR2 sequences are SGHVS and FQNEAQ. The CDR3 is CASSPGPSSYNEQFF. As DNA, the CDR3 is TGTGCCAGCAGCCCGGGGCCTAGCTCCTACAATGAGCAGTTCTTC.

V gene TRBV13 combines with J gene TRBJ2-7; 9 nucleotides match TRBD1. Germline CDR1 PRHDT, CDR2 FYEKMQ (reference sequence). Unmatched junction bases numbered 11, after V lost 6 bases and J lost 5 bases. The CDR3 loop spans 15 amino acids. DNA for the CDR3: TGTGCCAGCAGGAAAGGACGGGACAGGGTCCACGAGCAGTACTTC. Residues: CASRKGRDRVHEQYF.

V gene TRBV6-5 combines with J gene TRBJ2-7; TRBD2 agrees at 7 bases. The CDR3 length is 13 residues. V was pared by 3 bases and J by 6 bases, with 5 bases of the junction left unmatched. Germline V gene sequence: CDR1 MNHEY, CDR2 SVGAGI. Here the CDR3 reads CASSYSGGGEQYF. The CDR3 region has the DNA TGTGCCAGCAGTTATTCTGGCGGGGGCGAGCAGTACTTC.

The chain combines TRBV27 with TRBJ2-2; TRBD2 matches 8 bases. The CDR3 has 16 residues. The J segment lost 1 base and the V segment lost 5 bases, leaving 6 bases of the junction unmatched. Germline values: CDR1 MNHEY, CDR2 SMNVEV (reference sequence). This CDR3 is CASSQLSGKNTGELFF. In nucleotides, the CDR3 is TGTGCCAGCAGTCAACTTAGCGGGAAGAACACCGGGGAGCTGTTTTTT.

The rearrangement links TRBV7-9 to TRBJ2-7, with D possibly being TRBD1 (5 bases). The CDR3 runs 13 residues. The germline V gene has CDR1 SEHNR and CDR2 FQNEAQ (reference sequence). V lost 5 bases and J lost 1, with 9 bases in between. In nucleotides, the CDR3 is TGTGCCAGCAGCCCCCGACAGTCCTACGAGCAGTACTTC. It specifies CASSPRQSYEQYF.

V usage is TRBV7-9 and J usage is TRBJ2-3; D remains unclear. V was cut by 2 bases and J by 1 base, with 19 bases left in between. This CDR3 region has 18 residues. Looked up from germline, CDR1 is SEHNR and CDR2 is FQNEAQ (reference sequence). CDR3 nucleotides: TGTGCCAGCAGCTTACCCCTTACAGACCCCCGCCGCACAGATACGCAGTATTTT. Translated: CASSLPLTDPRRTDTQYF.

The chain employs TRBV29-1 and TRBJ2-3; D not resolved. The CDR3 is 12 amino acids. Germline V gives CDR1 SQVTM, CDR2 ANQGSEA. Deletions cut 4 bases from V and 2 bases from J, with 7 bases between. CDR3 DNA sequence: TGCAGCGTTGTTAGTCTCACAGATACGCAGTATTTT. This encodes CSVVSLTDTQYF.